The 2 T cell receptor beta chains listed next were all sequenced from one sample in a study of T cell changes during pregnancy in multiple sclerosis (dated by TCRdb to about 2019). The method behind the library was the immunoSEQ multiplex PCR assay. TCRdb re-hosts the immuneACCESS table, in-frame sequences only. Its copies lack some clones; in the studies checked, an unresolved V gene accounts for under half of them, and the cause for the rest is not known. This sample is represented by some 59,000 clones; 89% of them were singletons. About 2.5% of the sample is held by the ten biggest clonotypes. Here the sequenced sample was peripheral blood, taken in the first trimester of pregnancy. Receptor source: a female donor with multiple sclerosis, enrolled in a pregnancy study.

The V and J genes are TRBV5-1 and TRBJ2-1; tentative D call: TRBD1 (5 bases). The CDR3 totals 13 residues. CDR1 is SGHRS, CDR2 YFSETQ, per germline. The V end lost 3 bases, the J end lost 8 bases, and 12 bases lay between the germline ends. The CDR3 nucleotides are TGCGCCAGCAGCTCCCAGGGAACGGATGAGCAGTTCTTC. The encoded protein is CASSSQGTDEQFF.

The CDR3 DNA follows: TGTGCCAGCAGCTCCGTAACAGGGACCGGCTACACCTTC. Translated: CASSSVTGTGYTF. The rearrangement uses TRBV6-5 and TRBJ1-2, with a possible D match to TRBD1 (6 bases). The V and J ends lost 6 bases and 8 bases respectively, with 16 bases between them. Germline V lookup: CDR1 MNHEY, CDR2 SVGAGI. There are 13 residues in the CDR3.